One sample yielded the 15 T cell receptor beta chains listed below, sequenced in a study of blood T cell repertoires in COVID-19. Libraries were prepared by immunoSEQ multiplex PCR; TCRdb keeps only in-frame clonotypes and omits some of them. Found here are about 270,000 clones, roughly 86% of them singletons; the top ten hold approximately 8.2%. The sample taken for sequencing was peripheral blood. These receptors came from a man in his forties with active or convalescent COVID-19.

CDR3 sequence reads: CASSTPGQGTEQYF. The CDR3, as DNA: TGTGCCAGCAGTACGCCGGGACAGGGGACCGAGCAGTACTTC. The chain uses TRBV6-5 and TRBJ2-7; 10 bases map to TRBD1. Germline V gene sequence: CDR1 MNHEY, CDR2 SVGAGI. The junction had 7 bases not matched to a gene; V was cut back by 5 bases and J by 6 bases. The length of the CDR3 is 14 residues.

The V and J genes are TRBV13 and TRBJ2-2, with D possibly matching TRBD1 (5 bases). Germline V gene sequence: CDR1 PRHDT, CDR2 FYEKMQ (reference sequence). V gave up 7 bases and J gave up 3 bases, with 15 bases separating them. There are 15 residues in the CDR3. DNA of the CDR3: TGTGCCAGCATGGGAAGGGGCTTCGACACCGGGGAGCTGTTTTTT. It is translated as CASMGRGFDTGELFF.

The chain recombines TRBV5-5 with TRBJ1-5; D is ambiguous. Germline V gene sequence: CDR1 SGHKS, CDR2 YYEKEE (reference sequence). The CDR3 has 14 residues. V was cut by 4 bases and J by 5 bases, with 13 bases left in between. The CDR3 spells CASSGTRIDQPQHF. CDR3 bases: TGTGCCAGCAGCGGTACGAGGATCGATCAGCCCCAGCATTTT.

V and J are TRBV5-1 and TRBJ2-7, with TRBD1 identical over 11 bases. From germline, CDR1 is SGHRS and CDR2 YFSETQ. This CDR3 region has 16 residues. The V segment lost 0 bases and the J segment 7 bases; nucleotides outside the gene matches: 9. CDR3 bases: TGCGCCAGCAGCTTGGGCGTGGGACAGGGGGTGAGAGAGCAGTACTTC. It is translated as CASSLGVGQGVREQYF.

The CDR3 bases are TGTGCCCCGCGGGGAAGGGGAAACACCGGGGAGCTGTTTTTT. It encodes CAPRGRGNTGELFF. The chain employs TRBV3-1 (or the pseudogene TRBV3-2) and TRBJ2-2; the D gene is possibly TRBD2 (6 bases). The germline V and J ends were trimmed by 11 bases and 2 bases, with 15 bases remaining between them. The CDR3 contains 14 residues. Germline V lookup: CDR1 LGHDT, CDR2 YNNKEL (reference sequence).

The rearrangement links TRBV11-3 to TRBJ2-7, with a possible D match to TRBD1 (5 bases). The germline V gene encodes CDR1 SGHNT and CDR2 YENEEA. Trimming pared 3 bases from V and 2 bases from J, leaving 11 bases between. This CDR3 region has 14 residues. Here the CDR3 reads CASSFSRQTYEQYF. The CDR3 nucleotides read TGTGCCAGCAGCTTCTCAAGACAGACCTACGAGCAGTACTTC.

V and J are TRBV9 and TRBJ2-2, with 7 bases fitting TRBD1. V was pared by 0 bases and J by 6 bases, with 8 bases of the junction left unmatched. The CDR3 covers 16 residues. Germline CDR1 SGDLS, CDR2 YYNGEE. Written as DNA, the CDR3 is TGTGCCAGCAGCGTAGACGCGACAGGGTTGGCCGGGGAGCTGTTTTTT. This translates into CASSVDATGLAGELFF.

The V gene is TRBV5-6, the J gene TRBJ1-5, with 9 bases fitting TRBD1. This CDR3 is built from 14 residues. Germline V gene sequence: CDR1 SGHDT, CDR2 YYEEEE. V lost 3 bases, J lost 2 bases, and 0 bases stayed unmatched. CDR3 in DNA: TGTGCCAGCAGCTGGACAGGGGGCAATCAGCCCCAGCATTTT. It is translated as CASSWTGGNQPQHF.

This clone has a handful of counts. The CDR3 protein is CASSLAGHSNQPQHF. Written as DNA, the CDR3 is TGTGCCAGCAGCTTAGCGGGACACAGCAATCAGCCCCAGCATTTT. V and J are TRBV7-9 and TRBJ1-5; possibly TRBD1 for D (6 bases). Germline V gives CDR1 SEHNR, CDR2 FQNEAQ (reference sequence). The CDR3 has 15 amino acids. V was pared by 0 bases and J by 1 base, with 7 bases between.

The rearrangement links TRBV29-1 to TRBJ1-4; 11 bases fit TRBD1. V was pared by 6 bases and J by 6 bases, with 3 bases of the junction left unmatched. The CDR3 spans 13 residues. CDR1 is SQVTM and CDR2 is ANQGSEA in the germline V gene. The CDR3 coding sequence is TGCAGCGTCCTGGACAGGGGGCATGAAAAACTGTTTTTT. Its protein product is CSVLDRGHEKLFF.

The rearrangement joins TRBV19 to TRBJ2-3; the D is unclear. The CDR3 spans 13 residues. Per germline, CDR1 LNHDA and CDR2 SQIVND (reference sequence). Trimming removed 3 bases from V and 2 bases from J, with 6 bases in between. The CDR3 DNA is TGTGCCAGTAGTATGCGGTTCACAGATACGCAGTATTTT. It specifies CASSMRFTDTQYF.

V gene TRBV21-1 combines with J gene TRBJ2-7; the DNA was not used to check the table's D call, TRBD1. TRBV21-1 is termed a pseudogene. The CDR3 length is 13 residues. As DNA, the CDR3 is TGTGCCAGCAGCGGGACAGGAAACTACGAGCAGTACTTC. Translation gives CASSGTGNYEQYF.

This chain uses TRBV5-5 with TRBJ2-1, with D possibly TRBD1 on 6 matching bases. The CDR3 covers 15 residues. Deletions cut 2 bases from V and 2 bases from J, with 11 bases between. Germline CDR1 reads SGHKS; CDR2 reads YYEKEE (reference sequence). The CDR3 here is CASSFPGQTYNEQFF. The CDR3 DNA reads TGTGCCAGCAGCTTTCCTGGACAGACCTACAATGAGCAGTTCTTC. Based on the CDR3 plus reference TRBV5-5 and TRBJ2-1, the full variable domain is DAGVTQSPTHLIKTRGQQVTLRCSPISGHKSVSWYQQVLGQGPQFIFQYYEKEERGRGNFPDRFSARQFPNYSSELNVNALLLGDSALYLCASSFPGQTYNEQFFGPGTRLTVL.

The chain is built from TRBV12-5 and TRBJ2-1; a possible D gene is TRBD1 (7 bases). The germline V and J ends were trimmed by 2 bases and 3 bases, with 8 bases remaining between them. Germline-derived CDR1 and CDR2 are LGHNT and FRNRAP. The length of the CDR3 is 14 residues. The CDR3 reads CASGLQGGYNEQFF. CDR3 nucleotides: TGTGCTAGTGGTTTGCAGGGGGGCTACAATGAGCAGTTCTTC.

The CDR3 bases are TGCGCCAGCAACATGGGACAGGGAAAGGGTTCACCCCTCCACTTT. The encoded protein is CASNMGQGKGSPLHF. The chain couples TRBV10-2 to TRBJ1-6; 9 bases fit TRBD1. The CDR3 spans 15 residues. Germline V gene sequence: CDR1 WSHSY, CDR2 SAAADI. The V gene end was trimmed by 7 bases and the J gene end by 9 bases; junction bases not matched to a gene: 10.